Below, 4 T cell receptor beta chains from the same sample are listed, as sequenced in a study of beta chain features in type 1 diabetes. The whole isolated RNA underwent reverse transcription, so sequencing captured expressed TCRB transcripts. Assay: immunoSEQ multiplex PCR; the TCRdb copy retains only in-frame clones and omits some. This sample has about 620,000 clones, with around 16% found just once. Sequences were obtained from naive CD4+ T cells from blood. The source of these receptors is a man between 18 and 29 years old in good health.

This clone appeared a few times. This sequence joins TRBV29-1 and TRBJ1-1; D gene unclear. The V gene's germline CDR1 is SQVTM and CDR2 ANQGSEA. The CDR3 is 10 amino acids. Trimming removed 6 bases at V and 3 bases at J, with 5 bases between. CDR3: CSVKDTEAFF. The CDR3 DNA is TGCAGCGTAAAGGACACTGAAGCTTTCTTT.

The rearrangement links TRBV10-3 to TRBJ1-3, with D unclear. CDR1 and CDR2 (germline): ENHRY, SYGVKD. The CDR3 is 12 amino acids. The V gene lost 10 bases and the J gene lost 0 bases, with 7 bases spanning the gap. Written as DNA, the CDR3 is TGTGCCACCCGGGGCTCTGGAAACACCATATATTTT. Its protein is CATRGSGNTIYF.

The V call is TRBV7-9, the J call TRBJ2-3, with 12 bases identical to TRBD2. Germline assignment: CDR1 SEHNR and CDR2 FQNEAQ (reference sequence). CDR3 length: 16 amino acids. J lost 0 bases, V lost 4 bases, and 2 bases had no gene match. CDR3 sequence: CASSSGLAGSTDTQYF. DNA of the CDR3: TGTGCCAGCAGCTCCGGACTAGCGGGAAGCACAGATACGCAGTATTTT.

This clone appeared a few times. The genes are TRBV28 and TRBJ2-5, with no clear D. V was shortened by 6 bases and J by 1 base, with 9 bases between the two germline ends. CDR1 is MDHEN and CDR2 is SYDVKM in the germline V gene. The CDR3 runs 13 residues. The CDR3 here is CASSWSPQETQYF. CDR3 DNA sequence: TGTGCCAGCAGCTGGAGCCCCCAAGAGACCCAGTACTTC.